This T cell receptor (beta chain) emerged from a study of CD8 T cells in ankylosing spondylitis. Making the TCR beta libraries involved quantitative 5'-RACE with molecular barcodes. In TCRdb, the 5' RACE reads were re-called with MiXCR into one record per CDR3 protein. The sample lists some 220,000 distinct CDR3 sequences; 5.5% to 7.5% were seen once. This clonotype was detected many times. Its target is unknown. Study-wide findings and caveats: The study identified a TCR beta motif of 7 or 8 highly homologous variants that appeared characteristic of ankylosing spondylitis blood. From matched ankylosing spondylitis synovial fluid, disease-linked clones were reportedly recovered at significantly enriched levels. Relatively rare in peripheral blood, disease-linked clones were also CD8+.

Sequenced material: blood, either unsorted or a sorted T cell fraction (not recorded which). This TCR derives from a male donor with ankylosing spondylitis.

DNA for the CDR3: TGTGCCAGCAGCCCAACCCCACGGGGGAGGGAAACAGATACGCAGTATTTT. It encodes CASSPTPRGRETDTQYF. The chain carries TRBV11-2 and TRBJ2-3, with 7 bases that match TRBD2. V shed 5 bases and J 3 bases; nucleotides not matched to a gene: 14. Looked up from germline, CDR1 is SGHAT and CDR2 is FQNNGV. This CDR3 has 17 amino acids.